The 5 T cell receptor beta chains listed next were all sequenced from one sample in a study of OX40 agonist ivuxolimab in advanced cancers. This table comes from immunoSEQ multiplex PCR, and its TCRdb copy is limited to in-frame clones, with some not included. The sample lists under 90,000 clones, roughly 88% seen once, with about 1.8% in the top ten. The material was CD4+ or CD8+ T cells sorted from blood, obtained in a trial of the OX40 agonist ivuxolimab. The receptors stem from an adult with an advanced solid tumor such as melanoma, head and neck, liver or kidney cancer.

J is TRBJ2-3 and V is TRBV5-1; D remains unclear. The CDR3 sequence is 15 residues long. Deletions cut 1 base from V and 2 bases from J, with 11 bases between. Germline V gene data show CDR1 as SGHRS and CDR2 as YFSETQ. The CDR3 region has the DNA TGCGCCAGCAGCTTGTTCGGCTACCTCACAGATACGCAGTATTTT. Translating gives CASSLFGYLTDTQYF.

This chain links TRBV30 with TRBJ1-1, with D unresolved. The CDR3 runs 11 residues. V was pared by 2 bases and J by 9 bases, with 10 bases between. Germline CDR1 is GTSNPN and CDR2 is SVGIG (reference sequence). CDR3 nucleotides: TGTGCCTGGAGTTCGGGAGCCCAAGCTTTCTTT. As protein: CAWSSGAQAFF.

The chain uses TRBV28 and TRBJ1-4; D uncertain. CDR3 length equals 13 residues. Germline CDR1 MDHEN, CDR2 SYDVKM. The V gene lost 3 bases and the J gene lost 5 bases, with 7 bases spanning the gap. CDR3 sequence: CASSLWPNEKLFF. The DNA of the CDR3 is TGTGCCAGCAGTTTGTGGCCGAATGAAAAACTGTTTTTT.

The chain employs TRBV6-4 and TRBJ2-5; D ambiguous. This CDR3 is 13 amino acids long. Germline V gene data show CDR1 as MRHNA and CDR2 as SNTAGT. Trimming pared 5 bases from V and 0 bases from J, leaving 7 bases between. The CDR3 region is CASSRVYQETQYF. The CDR3 nucleotides are TGTGCCAGCAGTCGGGTGTACCAAGAGACCCAGTACTTC.

The chain has TRBV19 and TRBJ2-7; perhaps TRBD1 as D (5 bases). This CDR3 has 14 amino acids. Germline V lookup: CDR1 LNHDA, CDR2 SQIVND (reference sequence). Trimming took 3 bases from V and 0 from J, leaving 9 bases between them. The CDR3 loop reads CASSIQGGSYEQYF. Written as DNA, the CDR3 is TGTGCCAGTAGTATCCAGGGTGGCTCCTACGAGCAGTACTTC.